Each of the 21 T cell receptor beta chains below was sequenced from the same sample in a study of blood T cell repertoires in COVID-19. The repertoire was sequenced with immunoSEQ multiplex PCR; TCRdb's copy has only in-frame clones and lacks some. The sample contains approximately 250,000 clones, around nine tenths of which appear only once. Sequences were obtained from peripheral blood. The receptors originated from a woman between 70 and 85 years old with COVID-19, enrolled during active disease.

This clone was found once. V is TRBV11-3 and J is TRBJ2-5; TRBD1 agrees at 9 bases. The CDR3 covers 16 residues. V lost 5 bases to trimming and J lost 0 bases; unmatched junction nucleotides: 7. From germline, CDR1 is SGHNT and CDR2 YENEEA. The CDR3 reads CASSPWDREYQETQYF. The CDR3 DNA is TGTGCCAGCAGCCCGTGGGACAGGGAATACCAAGAGACCCAGTACTTC.

The rearrangement joins TRBV11-3 to TRBJ2-3, with TRBD1 matching over 7 bases. Germline trimming cut 1 base from V and 5 bases from J; bases unmatched to any gene: 9. The CDR3 loop spans 16 amino acids. Germline values: CDR1 SGHNT, CDR2 YENEEA. The DNA for the CDR3 is TGTGCCAGCAGCTTAGGGCTACAGGGGTTACAAGATACGCAGTATTTT. Its translation is CASSLGLQGLQDTQYF.

V and J are TRBV5-5 and TRBJ1-3; the match to TRBD1 covers 7 bases. J gave up 0 bases and V 4 bases, and 4 bases lay outside the gene matches. Per the germline V gene, CDR1 is SGHKS and CDR2 is YYEKEE (reference sequence). The CDR3 is made up of 15 amino acids. CDR3 sequence: CASSRGQSSGNTIYF. The CDR3 DNA reads as TGTGCCAGCAGCCGGGGACAGAGCTCTGGAAACACCATATATTTT.

CDR3 coding DNA: TGTGCCAGCAGTCCCTCTTATGAAAAACTGTTTTTT. Translation gives CASSPSYEKLFF. The chain couples TRBV6-5 to TRBJ1-4; D call uncertain. The CDR3 has 12 amino acids. The V gene lost 5 bases and the J gene lost 6 bases, with 7 bases spanning the gap. Looked up from germline, CDR1 is MNHEY and CDR2 is SVGAGI.

The V gene is TRBV28, the J gene TRBJ1-5, with D tentatively TRBD1 (5 bases). The CDR3 totals 15 residues. V was trimmed by 8 bases and J by 5 bases, leaving 19 bases between them. Germline CDR1 and CDR2: MDHEN and SYDVKM. CDR3 region: CASWYLGTGDQPQHF. The CDR3 DNA is TGTGCCAGCTGGTATTTAGGGACTGGTGATCAGCCCCAGCATTTT.

This clone was seen only once. The chain joins TRBV6-5 to TRBJ1-2; the match to TRBD1 covers 8 bases. This CDR3 is built from 15 residues. The germline V gene has CDR1 MNHEY and CDR2 SVGAGI. The trim removed 9 bases at V and 2 bases at J, leaving 11 bases unmatched. In DNA form, the CDR3 reads TGTGCCAGTGGGACAGGCCGGAATATCAACTATGGCTACACCTTC. This gives the protein CASGTGRNINYGYTF.

The chain recombines TRBV7-2 with TRBJ1-6; maybe TRBD1 (5 bases). The CDR3 is made up of 13 amino acids. The V gene lost 1 base and the J gene lost 10 bases, with 8 bases spanning the gap. In germline, CDR1 is SGHTA, CDR2 FQGNSA. The CDR3 reads CASSLDGASPLHF. The CDR3 nucleotides read TGTGCCAGCAGCTTAGATGGGGCCTCACCCCTCCACTTT.

The chain has TRBV7-3 and TRBJ2-5; 16 bases agree with TRBD2. Trimming cost V 3 bases and J 5 bases; bases outside gene matches: 12. There are 19 residues in the CDR3. Germline V gives CDR1 SGHTA, CDR2 FQGTGA. CDR3 coding DNA: TGTGCCAGCAGCTTTGTCTCCGGGACTAGCGGGAGGGCCATGGAGACCCAGTACTTC. Its translation: CASSFVSGTSGRAMETQYF.

J is TRBJ1-3 and V is TRBV19, with D hard to call. The ends were cut back, 5 bases at V and 0 bases at J, with 8 bases in the middle. Germline V CDR1 and CDR2: LNHDA, SQIVND (reference sequence). There are 14 residues in the CDR3. The CDR3 is CASSEGSSGNTIYF. The CDR3 bases are TGTGCCAGTAGTGAGGGCAGCTCTGGAAACACCATATATTTT.

J is TRBJ1-5 and V is TRBV7-9, with TRBD1 as a possible D gene (6 bases). The V end lost 1 base, the J end lost 5 bases, and 6 bases lay between the germline ends. The CDR3 contains 13 residues. CDR1 and CDR2 (germline): SEHNR, FQNEAQ (reference sequence). CDR3 sequence reads: CASSLEGDQPQHF. In nucleotides, the CDR3 is TGTGCCAGCAGCTTAGAGGGGGATCAGCCCCAGCATTTT. The whole variable domain, filled in from reference TRBV7-9 and TRBJ1-5, reads DTGVSQNPRHKITKRGQNVTFRCDPISEHNRLYWYRQTLGQGPEFLTYFQNEAQLEKSRLLSDRFSAERPKGSFSTLEIQRTEQGDSAMYLCASSLEGDQPQHFGDGTRLSIL.

The rearrangement joins TRBV7-3 to TRBJ2-2; TRBD1 might be the D (5 bases). V shed 0 bases and J shed 6 bases, with 8 bases lying between them. CDR1 and CDR2 from the germline V gene are SGHTA and FQGTGA. CDR3 size: 14 residues. The CDR3 reads CASSLTGHSGELFF. CDR3 bases: TGTGCCAGCAGCTTAACGGGGCACTCCGGGGAGCTGTTTTTT.

The chain uses TRBV7-9 and TRBJ2-3; TRBD2 matches 9 bases. V was pared by 5 bases and J by 7 bases, with 7 bases of the junction left unmatched. CDR1 is SEHNR and CDR2 is FQNEAQ in the germline V gene (reference sequence). The CDR3 has 14 residues. The CDR3: CASSPGLARNTQYF. Written as DNA, the CDR3 is TGTGCCAGCAGCCCTGGACTAGCGAGGAATACGCAGTATTTT.

The V call is TRBV14, the J call TRBJ1-3; 8 bases align to TRBD1. The CDR3 runs 16 residues. The germline gives CDR1 SGHDN, CDR2 FVKESK. Unmatched junction bases numbered 12, after V lost 2 bases and J lost 9 bases. In DNA form, the CDR3 reads TGTGCCAGCAGCCAACATCGGACAGGGCTGATGGGCACCATATATTTT. The encoded protein is CASSQHRTGLMGTIYF.

The chain is built from TRBV18 and TRBJ1-2; the D gene is possibly TRBD1 (6 bases). The V end was cut by 4 bases, the J end by 2 bases, with 8 bases between. Germline V gives CDR1 KGHSH, CDR2 LQKENI. The CDR3 has 13 amino acids. CDR3 nucleotide sequence: TGTGCCAGCTCACGGGGGCTAAACTATGGCTACACCTTC. Protein product: CASSRGLNYGYTF.

With regard to this clone: The sample contains more than one DNA sequence encoding this CDR3. V is TRBV24-1 and J is TRBJ2-5; D perhaps matches TRBD2 (7 bases). Germline CDR1 is KGHDR and CDR2 is SFDVKD. The CDR3 loop spans 14 amino acids. V was clipped by 3 bases and J by 2 bases, with 9 bases between them. The CDR3 sequence: CATSDRGGQETQYF. In nucleotides, the CDR3 is TGTGCCACCAGTGATAGGGGGGGGCAAGAGACCCAGTACTTC.

The rearrangement uses TRBV27 and TRBJ1-6, with D possibly being TRBD1 (6 bases). The CDR3 totals 14 residues. The V end lost 0 bases, the J end lost 9 bases, and 9 bases lay between the germline ends. CDR1 and CDR2 (germline): MNHEY, SMNVEV (reference sequence). The CDR3 protein is CASSLSDRFSPLHF. The CDR3 nucleotides read TGTGCCAGCAGTTTATCGGACAGATTTTCACCCCTCCACTTT.

The chain employs TRBV6-6 and TRBJ1-1; 10 bases map to TRBD1. The germline gives CDR1 MNHNY, CDR2 SVGAGI (reference sequence). The V segment lost 7 bases and the J segment 1 base; nucleotides outside the gene matches: 9. The CDR3 runs 16 residues. CDR3 in DNA: TGTGCCAGCACGTCCGGGGGACAGGGGACGAACACTGAAGCTTTCTTT. This encodes CASTSGGQGTNTEAFF.

The rearrangement links TRBV4-2 to TRBJ2-1; possible D gene TRBD2, 5 bases. The CDR3 runs 15 residues. Germline CDR1 LGHNA, CDR2 YNFKEQ. Trimming stripped 1 base from V and 4 bases from J, with 11 bases between. The CDR3 bases are TGTGCCAGCAGCCAAGGGACTCCCGATTACAATGAGCAGTTCTTC. Amino acids: CASSQGTPDYNEQFF.

The chain links TRBV3-1 (or the pseudogene TRBV3-2) to TRBJ2-1; 9 bases line up with TRBD2. V shed 2 bases and J 8 bases; nucleotides not matched to a gene: 13. Germline CDR1 and CDR2: LGHDT and YNNKEL (reference sequence). The CDR3 covers 17 residues. This CDR3 reads CASSQLALASGTDEQFF. In DNA form, the CDR3 reads TGTGCCAGCAGCCAATTGGCCCTGGCTAGCGGGACGGATGAGCAGTTCTTC.

This rearrangement joins TRBV19 to TRBJ1-5; the D gene is possibly TRBD1 (6 bases). The germline V gene has CDR1 LNHDA and CDR2 SQIVND (reference sequence). The CDR3 runs 14 residues. Trimming left V 5 bases short and J 1 base short, with 9 bases between. CDR3 coding DNA: TGTGCCAGTAGTCGCAGGGGAAGCAATCAGCCCCAGCATTTT. Its protein is CASSRRGSNQPQHF.

The chain couples TRBV12-3 or TRBV12-4 to TRBJ2-1; a possible D gene is TRBD2 (6 bases). Trimming shortened V by 6 bases and J by 10 bases, and 16 bases separated the two germline ends. This CDR3 spans 13 amino acids. DNA for the CDR3: TGTGCCAGCAGAGGGACTCAAAGGACCGAGCAGTTCTTC. Protein sequence: CASRGTQRTEQFF.